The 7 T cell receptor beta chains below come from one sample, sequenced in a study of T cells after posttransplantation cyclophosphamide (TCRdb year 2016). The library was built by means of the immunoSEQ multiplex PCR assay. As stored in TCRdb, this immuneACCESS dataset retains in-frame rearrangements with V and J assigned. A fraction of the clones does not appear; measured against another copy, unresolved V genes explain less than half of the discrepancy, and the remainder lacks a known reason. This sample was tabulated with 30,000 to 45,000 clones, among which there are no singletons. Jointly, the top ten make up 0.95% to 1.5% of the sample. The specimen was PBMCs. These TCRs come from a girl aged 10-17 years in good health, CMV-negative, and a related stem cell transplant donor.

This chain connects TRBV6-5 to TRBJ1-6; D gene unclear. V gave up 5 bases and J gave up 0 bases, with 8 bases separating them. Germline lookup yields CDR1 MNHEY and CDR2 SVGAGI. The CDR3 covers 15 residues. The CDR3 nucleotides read TGTGCCAGCAGTACCTATCTCTCCTATAATTCACCCCTCCACTTT. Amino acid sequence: CASSTYLSYNSPLHF.

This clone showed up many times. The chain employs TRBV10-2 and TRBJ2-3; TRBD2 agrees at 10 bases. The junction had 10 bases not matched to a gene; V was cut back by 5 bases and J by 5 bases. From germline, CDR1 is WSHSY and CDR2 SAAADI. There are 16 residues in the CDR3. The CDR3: CASSLISGGAGDTQYF. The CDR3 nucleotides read TGCGCCAGCAGTTTGATAAGCGGGGGGGCCGGAGATACGCAGTATTTT.

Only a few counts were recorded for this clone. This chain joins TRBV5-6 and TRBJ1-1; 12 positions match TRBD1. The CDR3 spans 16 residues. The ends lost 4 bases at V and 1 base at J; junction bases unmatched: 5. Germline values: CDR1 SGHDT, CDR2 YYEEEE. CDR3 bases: TGTGCCAGCAGCCGGGACAGGGGGCCCACGAACACTGAAGCTTTCTTT. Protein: CASSRDRGPTNTEAFF.

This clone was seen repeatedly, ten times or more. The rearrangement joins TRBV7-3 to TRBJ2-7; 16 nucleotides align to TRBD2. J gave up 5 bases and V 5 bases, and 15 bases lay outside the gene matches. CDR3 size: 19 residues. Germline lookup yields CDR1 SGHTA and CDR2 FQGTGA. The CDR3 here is CASSLYGPGLAGGYNEQYF. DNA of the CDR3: TGTGCCAGCAGCCTCTATGGCCCGGGACTAGCGGGAGGGTACAACGAGCAGTACTTC.

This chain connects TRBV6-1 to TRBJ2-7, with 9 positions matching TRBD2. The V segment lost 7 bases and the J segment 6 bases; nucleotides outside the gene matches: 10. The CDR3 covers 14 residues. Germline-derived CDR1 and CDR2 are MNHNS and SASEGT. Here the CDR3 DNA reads TGTGCCAGCAAGATCGAGCGGGGGGTCCTCGAGCAGTACTTC. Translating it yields CASKIERGVLEQYF.

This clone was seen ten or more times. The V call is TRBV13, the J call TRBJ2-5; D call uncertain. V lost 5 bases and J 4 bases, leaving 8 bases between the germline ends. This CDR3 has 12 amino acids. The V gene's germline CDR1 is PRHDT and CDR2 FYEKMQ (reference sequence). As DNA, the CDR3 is TGTGCCAGCAGCCGCCAGGCAGAGACCCAGTACTTC. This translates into CASSRQAETQYF.

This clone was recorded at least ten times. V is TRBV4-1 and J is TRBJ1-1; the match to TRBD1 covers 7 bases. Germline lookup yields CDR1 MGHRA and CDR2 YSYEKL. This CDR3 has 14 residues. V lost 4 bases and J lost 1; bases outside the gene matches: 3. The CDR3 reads CASSLGQENTEAFF. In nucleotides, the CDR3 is TGCGCCAGCAGCCTAGGACAGGAGAACACTGAAGCTTTCTTT.